Listed below are T cell receptor beta chains from one sample, sequenced in a study of CD8 T cells in ankylosing spondylitis. TCRdb called the 5' RACE reads again in MiXCR, with one record for every CDR3 protein. The sample records 150,000 or so distinct CDR3 sequences, around 8.9% being singletons. Sequencing used blood, either unsorted or a sorted T cell fraction (not recorded which). These TCRs come from a female donor with ankylosing spondylitis or in good health (not recorded which). Both conserved end residues are part of each CDR3. The D gene is left open where the match is weak. The size of a clone is reported for some rows only, either as once, few or many, or as a class for expanded clones.

v_gene	j_gene	d_gene	abundance	CDR3aa	CDR3nt
TRBV7-9	TRBJ2-3	NA	few	CASSLSAQGSDTDTQYF	TGTGCCAGCAGCTTATCGGCCCAGGGATCAGACACAGATACGCAGTATTTT
TRBV7-8	TRBJ2-1	TRBD2	few	CASSLVLGLARSSYNEQFF	TGTGCCAGCAGCTTGGTCCTCGGACTAGCAAGGAGCTCCTACAATGAGCAGTTCTTC
TRBV5-4	TRBJ1-3	NA	NA	CASSFFSGNTIYF	TGTGCCAGCAGCTTTTTCTCTGGAAACACCATATATTTT
TRBV6-2/TRBV6-3	TRBJ2-1	NA	NA	CASTRFSSYNEQFF	TGTGCCAGCACCCGATTTAGCTCCTACAATGAGCAGTTCTTC
TRBV7-6	TRBJ2-3	NA	few	CASNHGGIGTDTQYF	TGTGCCAGCAACCATGGCGGGATCGGCACAGATACGCAGTATTTT
TRBV7-8	TRBJ2-1	TRBD2	NA	CASSFSGRDLNEQFF	TGTGCCAGCAGCTTTAGCGGGAGGGATTTGAATGAGCAGTTCTTC
TRBV7-2	TRBJ2-1	TRBD2	few	CASSSPPGGDNEQFF	TGTGCCAGCAGCTCTCCCCCGGGGGGTGACAATGAGCAGTTCTTC
TRBV4-3	TRBJ1-6	NA	many	CASSQDLQTYSPLHF	TGCGCCAGCAGCCAAGATCTACAGACATATTCACCCCTCCACTTT
TRBV27	TRBJ2-7	NA	few	CASSSGTAISEQYF	TGTGCCAGCAGTTCCGGGACGGCTATTAGCGAGCAGTACTTC
TRBV28	TRBJ2-1	NA	few	CATLGVADEQFF	TGTGCCACCCTCGGGGTGGCGGATGAGCAGTTCTTC
TRBV5-1	TRBJ1-1	NA	many	CASSLGQGVTEAFF	TGCGCCAGCAGCTTGGGCCAGGGCGTCACTGAAGCTTTCTTT
TRBV5-5	TRBJ1-6	NA	NA	CASRRTVNSPLHF	TGTGCCAGCAGAAGGACAGTGAATTCACCCCTCCACTTT
TRBV12-3/TRBV12-4	TRBJ1-2	NA	many	CASSPGRDIYGYTF	TGTGCCAGCAGTCCCGGCCGGGACATCTATGGCTACACCTTC
TRBV20-1	TRBJ2-7	TRBD2	NA	CSARGGMSYEQYF	TGCAGTGCCCGGGGGGGGATGTCCTACGAGCAGTACTTC
TRBV28	TRBJ1-6	TRBD1	NA	CASSRDRGRPSYNSPLHF	TGTGCCAGCAGCCGGGACAGGGGGCGTCCATCCTATAATTCACCCCTCCACTTT
TRBV6-5	TRBJ2-3	NA	many	CASSPGGTQYF	TGTGCCAGCAGTCCCGGGGGTACGCAGTATTTT
TRBV29-1	TRBJ2-3	NA	many	CSVQGSTDTQYF	TGCAGCGTTCAGGGGAGCACAGATACGCAGTATTTT
TRBV4-3	TRBJ2-7	NA	NA	CASSQGTGVAYEQYF	TGCGCCAGCAGCCAAGGGACCGGGGTAGCCTACGAGCAGTACTTC
TRBV7-2	TRBJ2-7	TRBD2	NA	CASSLWGGVMNEQYF	TGTGCCAGCAGCTTATGGGGGGGAGTTATGAACGAGCAGTACTTC
TRBV19	TRBJ1-4	TRBD1	few	CASRRGQADEKLFF	TGTGCCAGTAGACGGGGACAGGCGGATGAAAAACTGTTTTTT
TRBV29-1	TRBJ1-2	TRBD1	many	CSVVSKAGGNGYTF	TGCAGCGTCGTCTCTAAGGCAGGGGGGAATGGCTACACCTTC
TRBV5-1	TRBJ1-2	NA	many	CASRPDGKEGYTF	TGCGCCAGCAGACCGGACGGGAAAGAAGGCTACACCTTC
TRBV6-5	TRBJ2-1	NA	NA	CASSLQGPPYNEQFF	TGTGCCAGCAGTCTACAGGGACCCCCCTACAATGAGCAGTTCTTC
TRBV27	TRBJ2-1	NA	NA	CASTLGGITGSYNEQFF	TGTGCCAGCACCTTAGGTGGGATAACCGGCTCCTACAATGAGCAGTTCTTC
TRBV7-8	TRBJ2-2	NA	NA	CAHGTGELFF	TGTGCCCACGGCACCGGGGAGCTGTTTTTT
TRBV9	TRBJ2-1	TRBD2	NA	CASSGSGRPDEQFF	TGTGCCAGCAGCGGGAGCGGGAGGCCCGATGAGCAGTTCTTC
TRBV28	TRBJ1-5	TRBD1	NA	CASSLTGGSNQPQHF	TGTGCCAGCAGTCTAACAGGGGGTAGCAATCAGCCCCAGCATTTT
TRBV6-2/TRBV6-3	TRBJ1-1	NA	NA	CASNARRNTEAFF	TGTGCCAGCAACGCCCGGCGGAACACTGAAGCTTTCTTT
TRBV5-6	TRBJ1-5	NA	NA	CASTSGNQPQHF	TGTGCCAGCACCTCGGGCAATCAGCCCCAGCATTTT
TRBV6-5	TRBJ2-1	TRBD2	NA	CASSSELAGAVYNEQFF	TGTGCCAGCAGTTCCGAACTAGCGGGAGCTGTCTACAATGAGCAGTTCTTC
TRBV27	TRBJ1-5	NA	few	CASSLSISQSLNQPQHF	TGTGCCAGCAGTTTATCGATTTCACAGTCTCTCAATCAGCCCCAGCATTTT
TRBV7-9	TRBJ2-1	NA	many	CASSLVTAYSYNEQFF	TGTGCCAGCAGCTTAGTAACAGCGTACAGCTACAATGAGCAGTTCTTC
TRBV2	TRBJ2-1	NA	many	CASSGGREQFF	TGTGCCAGCAGTGGAGGGCGGGAGCAGTTCTTC
TRBV2	TRBJ2-1	TRBD1	NA	CASRPPEGQGYNEQFF	TGTGCCAGCAGACCCCCGGAGGGACAGGGCTACAATGAGCAGTTCTTC
TRBV6-1	TRBJ1-1	NA	few	CASSEMGSTEAFF	TGTGCCAGCAGTGAAATGGGGAGCACTGAAGCTTTCTTT
TRBV9	TRBJ2-1	TRBD2	NA	CASSPPGTSWNEQFF	TGTGCCAGCAGCCCCCCCGGGACTAGCTGGAATGAGCAGTTCTTC
TRBV18	TRBJ2-1	NA	NA	CASSPNRGYYNEQFF	TGTGCCAGCTCACCCAACCGAGGGTACTACAATGAGCAGTTCTTC
TRBV28	TRBJ2-6	TRBD2	NA	CASSFPAGRSGANVLTF	TGTGCCAGCAGTTTTCCAGCGGGAAGATCTGGGGCCAACGTCCTGACTTTC
TRBV10-3	TRBJ2-2	NA	many	CAIRESTGELFF	TGTGCCATTAGAGAGTCCACCGGGGAGCTGTTTTTT
TRBV20-1	TRBJ1-5	NA	few	CSARGYGSNQPQHF	TGCAGTGCTAGAGGGTATGGTAGCAATCAGCCCCAGCATTTT
TRBV9	TRBJ2-1	NA	NA	CASSPSTSPYHEQFF	TGTGCCAGCAGCCCCTCTACCTCCCCTTACCATGAGCAGTTCTTC
TRBV6-5	TRBJ2-3	TRBD2	many	CASSSVGGEITDTQYF	TGTGCCAGCAGTTCCGTGGGAGGGGAGATCACAGATACGCAGTATTTT
TRBV19	TRBJ2-5	TRBD2	NA	CASTPELAGPEKTQYF	TGTGCCAGTACCCCGGAACTAGCGGGACCGGAAAAGACCCAGTACTTC
TRBV10-3	TRBJ1-2	NA	many	CASLLFGYTF	TGTGCCAGCTTACTATTCGGCTACACCTTC
TRBV7-2	TRBJ2-7	NA	NA	CASSSDPANYEQYF	TGTGCCAGCAGCTCCGACCCCGCAAACTACGAGCAGTACTTC
TRBV4-3	TRBJ1-5	NA	NA	CASSQGLGGRQPQHF	TGCGCCAGCAGCCAAGGGCTCGGGGGCCGGCAGCCCCAGCATTTT
TRBV19	TRBJ2-5	NA	few	CASSIVAGSQETQYF	TGTGCCAGTAGTATAGTTGCGGGCTCCCAAGAGACCCAGTACTTC
TRBV19	TRBJ2-7	NA	few	CASTPTPDARYEQYF	TGTGCCAGTACTCCAACCCCAGACGCCCGCTACGAGCAGTACTTC
TRBV28	TRBJ2-2	TRBD2	few	CASSILAAGDGGELFF	TGTGCCAGCAGTATTCTAGCGGCGGGAGACGGCGGGGAGCTGTTTTTT
TRBV10-2	TRBJ1-5	NA	many	CASSEGNQPQHF	TGCGCCAGCAGTGAGGGGAATCAGCCCCAGCATTTT
TRBV9	TRBJ2-1	NA	NA	CASSVEGGAGNEQFF	TGTGCCAGCAGCGTAGAAGGGGGGGCGGGCAATGAGCAGTTCTTC
TRBV24-1	TRBJ1-6	NA	NA	CATSDQRWNSPLHF	TGTGCCACCAGTGACCAACGGTGGAATTCACCCCTCCACTTT
TRBV12-3/TRBV12-4	TRBJ2-1	NA	NA	CASSSPAGTWSNEQFF	TGTGCCAGCAGTTCCCCCGCCGGGACCTGGAGCAATGAGCAGTTCTTC